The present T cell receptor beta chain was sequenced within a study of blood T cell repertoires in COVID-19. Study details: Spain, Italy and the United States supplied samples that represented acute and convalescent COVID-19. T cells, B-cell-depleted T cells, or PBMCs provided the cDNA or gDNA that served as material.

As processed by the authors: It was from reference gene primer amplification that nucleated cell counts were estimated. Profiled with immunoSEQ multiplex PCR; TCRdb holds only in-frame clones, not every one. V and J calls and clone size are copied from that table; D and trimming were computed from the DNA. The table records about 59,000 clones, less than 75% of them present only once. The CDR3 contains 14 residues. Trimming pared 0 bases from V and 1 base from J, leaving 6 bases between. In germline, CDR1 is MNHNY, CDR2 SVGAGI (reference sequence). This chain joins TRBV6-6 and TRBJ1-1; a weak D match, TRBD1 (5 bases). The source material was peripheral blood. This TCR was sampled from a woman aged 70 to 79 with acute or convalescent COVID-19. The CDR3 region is CASSYSGGNTEAFF. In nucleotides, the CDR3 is TGTGCCAGCAGTTACTCCGGGGGGAACACTGAAGCTTTCTTT.